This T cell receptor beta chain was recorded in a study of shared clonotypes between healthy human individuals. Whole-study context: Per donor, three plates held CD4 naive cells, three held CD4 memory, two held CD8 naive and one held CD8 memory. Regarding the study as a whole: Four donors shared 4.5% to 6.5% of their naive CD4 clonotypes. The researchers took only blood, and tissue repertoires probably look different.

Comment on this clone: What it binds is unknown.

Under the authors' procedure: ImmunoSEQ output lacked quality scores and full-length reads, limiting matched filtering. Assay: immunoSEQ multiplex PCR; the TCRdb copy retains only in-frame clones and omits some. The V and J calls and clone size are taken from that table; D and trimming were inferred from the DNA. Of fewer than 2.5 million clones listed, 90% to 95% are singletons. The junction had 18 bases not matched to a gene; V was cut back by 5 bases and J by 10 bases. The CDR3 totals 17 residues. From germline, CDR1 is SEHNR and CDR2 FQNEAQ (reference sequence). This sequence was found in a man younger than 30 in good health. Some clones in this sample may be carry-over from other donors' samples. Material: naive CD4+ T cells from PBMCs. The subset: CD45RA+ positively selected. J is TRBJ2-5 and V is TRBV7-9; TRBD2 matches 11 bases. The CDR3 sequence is CASSPLQGPSGGRDQYF. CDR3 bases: TGTGCCAGCAGCCCACTCCAAGGCCCTAGCGGGGGGAGAGACCAGTACTTC.